This T cell receptor beta chain was identified during a study of shared clonotypes between healthy human individuals. Study-level results: The sharing of about 5% of naive CD4 clonotypes was seen across a few donors.

Assay: immunoSEQ multiplex PCR; the TCRdb copy retains only in-frame clones and omits some. The table includes about 1.5 million clones, about 96% detected once. The count of this clone is one. Antigen: not known. The CDR3 is 16 amino acids. Germline CDR1 reads MNHEY; CDR2 reads SMNVEV (reference sequence). V dropped 3 bases and J dropped 2 bases, with 16 bases sitting between them. Sample: naive CD4+ T cells sorted from blood. Subset here: CD45RA+ positively selected. The rearrangement joins TRBV27 to TRBJ1-2; D might be TRBD1 (5 bases). This receptor was taken from a man younger than 40 in good health. The CDR3 DNA is TGTGCCAGCAGTTTGAGTCCCGGGACGGGAAACTATGGCTACACCTTC. Encoded protein: CASSLSPGTGNYGYTF.